This T cell receptor beta chain was recovered during a study of follicular helper T cells after annual influenza vaccination. Study in general: Sampling occurred days 0, 7 and 28 after each influenza vaccination. Across the 2013-2014, 2014-2015 and 2015-2016 vaccination seasons, some subjects were resampled. General study results and limits: Plasmablast frequency change correlated with clonality change in ICOS+CD38+ cTfh. Recurrent ICOS+CD38+ cTfh clonotypes included tetramer and AIM influenza-specific ones.

Time point noted: 2014-2015 season, pre-vaccination. This clone showed up just a few times. No antigen is known for it. Here immunoSEQ multiplex PCR was the method, and the copy in TCRdb shows in-frame clones only, minus some. The data contain some 11,000 clones, roughly 80% of them singletons. CDR3 length equals 13 residues. Trimming shortened V by 8 bases and J by 7 bases, and 14 bases separated the two germline ends. Germline values: CDR1 SGHTA, CDR2 FQGTGA. The sample consisted of CXCR5- memory CD4+ T cells sorted from blood, taken on the day of influenza vaccination. The genes are TRBV7-3 and TRBJ2-2; tentative D call: TRBD2 (6 bases). The receptor was derived from an adult who received the influenza vaccine. DNA for the CDR3: TGTGCCAGCGGACCCCCCGGGGGCGGGGAGCTGTTTTTT. Protein sequence: CASGPPGGGELFF.